In its sample, the clone carrying this TCR beta chain was seen a few times. Its target is unknown. The data originate from a study of T cell repertoires in cytomegalovirus infection. This CDR3 has 15 amino acids. Germline CDR1 is MNHNS and CDR2 is SASEGT. V gave up 6 bases and J gave up 0 bases, with 12 bases separating them. One entry per CDR3 protein, called by TCRdb with MiXCR from the reads. The table includes 450,000 to 650,000 distinct CDR3 sequences, almost 40% detected once. Study-wide results and limits: Predominance within the ex vivo response was attributable to HLA-C-restricted CMV-specific TCR beta clonotypes.

The source material was cultured PBMCs, sampled from culture after CMV antigen stimulation. This TCR came from a human donor in good health (CMV status not recorded). Some clones in this sample may be carry-over from other donors' samples. The rearrangement links TRBV6-1 to TRBJ2-1, with a weak D call TRBD2 (6 bases). The CDR3: CASRFFGSSYNEQFF. CDR3 DNA sequence: TGTGCCAGCAGATTCTTCGGGAGCTCCTACAATGAGCAGTTCTTC.